This T cell receptor (beta chain) was documented in a study of cytomegalovirus exposure and HLA in healthy donors. Germline V gene sequence: CDR1 SGHTA, CDR2 FQGNSA. Between the trimmed V and J ends, which lost 0 bases and 12 bases, there was a span of 14 bases. The CDR3 length is 13 residues. The study, taken as a whole, reports: Roughly uniform sequencing depth across donors was assumed, possibly incorrectly. TRBV6-2, TRBV6-3 and some other V segments were unresolvable in 87-base-pair reads. In a later analysis, an Asian-associated ancestry cluster reportedly showed fewer N-insertions than the roughly 700-donor mean.

A remark on this clone: Its antigen remains unknown.

The PCR contained 60 Vbeta and 13 Jbeta primers. The protocol was immunoSEQ multiplex PCR, while the TCRdb copy is restricted to in-frame clones and leaves out a portion. Here the sample spans under 90,000 clones, about 90% being singletons. Sequencing used PBMCs. This receptor was taken from a man younger than 35 in good health and CMV-seronegative. This chain connects TRBV7-2 to TRBJ1-1; no definite D call. The CDR3 region is CASSLASQTPTFF. The CDR3 DNA follows: TGTGCCAGCAGCTTAGCATCCCAGACACCTACTTTCTTT. Complete variable domain (other parts from reference TRBV7-2 and TRBJ1-1): GAGVSQSPSNKVTEKGKDVELRCDPISGHTALYWYRQSLGQGLEFLIYFQGNSAPDKSGLPSDRFSAERTGGSVSTLTIQRTQQEDSAVYLCASSLASQTPTFFGQGTRLTVV.